The source of this T cell receptor beta chain is a study of T-cell reconstitution after alpha-beta-depleted transplantation in children. Using unique molecular identifiers, the investigators prepared the TCRbeta library. TCRdb reanalysed the PCR reads using MiXCR and keeps one entry per CDR3 protein. Among more than 300,000 distinct CDR3 sequences, under 20% were seen once, and the ten largest hold about 41%. CDR1 LGHDT and CDR2 YNNKEL come from the germline V gene (reference sequence). With 5 bases clipped from V and 1 base from J, the junction kept 7 bases outside the gene matches. The CDR3 runs 15 residues.

The chain carries TRBV3-1 and TRBJ1-1; 7 bases map to TRBD1. Sample: PBMCs, mostly from graft donor cells, taken 360 days after TCRalphabeta/CD19-depleted stem cell transplant. The sequence came from a male patient aged 2 to 9 who had a stem cell transplant for acute lymphoblastic leukemia, so the T cells may come from the graft donor. CDR3 region: CASSYWTGGNTEAFF. The CDR3 DNA reads as TGTGCCAGCAGCTATTGGACAGGAGGGAACACTGAAGCTTTCTTT. Variable domain in full (rest from reference TRBV3-1 and TRBJ1-1): DTAVSQTPKYLVTQMGNDKSIKCEQNLGHDTMYWYKQDSKKFLKIMFSYNNKELIINETVPNRFSPKSPDKAHLNLHINSLELGDSAVYFCASSYWTGGNTEAFFGQGTRLTVV.